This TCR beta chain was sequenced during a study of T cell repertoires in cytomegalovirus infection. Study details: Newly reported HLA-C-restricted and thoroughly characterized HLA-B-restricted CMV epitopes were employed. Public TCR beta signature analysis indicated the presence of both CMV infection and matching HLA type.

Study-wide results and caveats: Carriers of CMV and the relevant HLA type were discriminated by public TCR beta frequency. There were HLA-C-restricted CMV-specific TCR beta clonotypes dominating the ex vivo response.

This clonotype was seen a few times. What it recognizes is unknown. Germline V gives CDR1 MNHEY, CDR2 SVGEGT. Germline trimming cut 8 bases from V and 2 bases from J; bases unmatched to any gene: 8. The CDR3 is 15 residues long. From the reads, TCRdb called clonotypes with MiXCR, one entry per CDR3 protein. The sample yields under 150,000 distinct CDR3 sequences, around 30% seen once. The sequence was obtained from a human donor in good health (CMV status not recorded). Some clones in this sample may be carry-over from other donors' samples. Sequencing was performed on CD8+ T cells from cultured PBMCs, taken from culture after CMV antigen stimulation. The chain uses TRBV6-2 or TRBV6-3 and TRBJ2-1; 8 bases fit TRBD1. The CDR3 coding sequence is TGTGCCAGCCGAAAGGGACAGGTCCCCTACAATGAGCAGTTCTTC. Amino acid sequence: CASRKGQVPYNEQFF.